This entry features one TCR beta chain sequence. Its antigen is unidentified. V gave up 3 bases and J gave up 3 bases, with 12 bases separating them. This CDR3 region has 14 residues. The germline V gene encodes CDR1 ENHRY and CDR2 SYGVKD. The data are from a study of cytomegalovirus exposure and HLA in healthy donors. Findings and limits, study-wide: Researchers left out some V segments, among them TRBV6-2 and TRBV6-3, as indistinguishable.

Donors likely had unrecorded immune exposures despite being nominally healthy when sampled. The primer mix had 60 Vbeta and 13 Jbeta primers. Some clones are missing from TCRdb's copy, which holds only in-frame ones; the method was immunoSEQ multiplex PCR. The sample has about 99,000 clones; about 9.4% are singletons. The chain uses TRBV10-3 and TRBJ2-7; possibly TRBD2 for D (6 bases). The material sequenced was PBMCs. This TCR derives from a man aged 40-50 years in good health and CMV-seropositive. The CDR3, as DNA: TGTGCCATCAGTGATGGCGGGGCCCACTACGAGCAGTACTTC. Translated: CAISDGGAHYEQYF.